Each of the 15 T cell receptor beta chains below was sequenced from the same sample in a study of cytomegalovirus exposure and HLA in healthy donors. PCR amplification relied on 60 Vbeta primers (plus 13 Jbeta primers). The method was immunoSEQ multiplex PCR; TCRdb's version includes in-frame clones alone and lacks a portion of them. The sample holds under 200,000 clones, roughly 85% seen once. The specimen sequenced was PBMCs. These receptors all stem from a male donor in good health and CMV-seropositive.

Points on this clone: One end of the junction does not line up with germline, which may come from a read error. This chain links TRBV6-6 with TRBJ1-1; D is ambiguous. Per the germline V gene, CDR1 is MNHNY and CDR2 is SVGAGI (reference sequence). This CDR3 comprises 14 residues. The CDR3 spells CASSSPGGNAEAFF. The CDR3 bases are TGTGCCAGCAGTTCGCCGGGAGGGAACGCTGAAGCTTTCTTT.

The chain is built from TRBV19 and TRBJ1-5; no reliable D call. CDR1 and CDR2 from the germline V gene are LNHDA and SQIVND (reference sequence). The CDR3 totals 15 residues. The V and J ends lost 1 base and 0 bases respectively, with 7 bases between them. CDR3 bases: TGTGCCAGTAGTATAGGAGCGTATAGCAATCAGCCCCAGCATTTT. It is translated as CASSIGAYSNQPQHF.

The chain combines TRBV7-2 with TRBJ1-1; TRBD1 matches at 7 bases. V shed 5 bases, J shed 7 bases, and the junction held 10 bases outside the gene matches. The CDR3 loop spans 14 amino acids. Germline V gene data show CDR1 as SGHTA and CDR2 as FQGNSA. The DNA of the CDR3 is TGTGCCAGCAGCCCCACCTTCCAGGGGGGTGAAGCTTTCTTT. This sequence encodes CASSPTFQGGEAFF.

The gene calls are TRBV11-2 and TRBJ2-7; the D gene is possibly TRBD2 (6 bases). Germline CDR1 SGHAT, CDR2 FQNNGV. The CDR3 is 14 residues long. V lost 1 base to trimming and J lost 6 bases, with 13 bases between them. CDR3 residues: CASSLGEGGSEQYF. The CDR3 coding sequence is TGTGCCAGCAGCTTAGGTGAGGGAGGCAGCGAGCAGTACTTC.

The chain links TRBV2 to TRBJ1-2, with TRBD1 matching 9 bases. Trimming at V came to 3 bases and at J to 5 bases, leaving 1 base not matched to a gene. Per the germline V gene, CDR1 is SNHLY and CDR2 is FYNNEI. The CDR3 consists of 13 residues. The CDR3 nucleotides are TGTGCCAGCAGTGACGGGACAGGGTATGGCTACACCTTC. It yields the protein CASSDGTGYGYTF.

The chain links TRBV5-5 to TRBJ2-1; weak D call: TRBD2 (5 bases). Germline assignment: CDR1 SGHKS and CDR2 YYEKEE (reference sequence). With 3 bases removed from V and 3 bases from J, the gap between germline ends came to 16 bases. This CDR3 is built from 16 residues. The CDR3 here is CASSWGEGLGYNEQFF. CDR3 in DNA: TGTGCCAGCAGCTGGGGTGAGGGTCTCGGCTACAATGAGCAGTTCTTC.

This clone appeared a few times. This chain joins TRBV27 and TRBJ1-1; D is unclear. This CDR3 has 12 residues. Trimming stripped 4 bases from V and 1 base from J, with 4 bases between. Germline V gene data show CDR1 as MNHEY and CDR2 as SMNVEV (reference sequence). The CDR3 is CASSSRNTEAFF. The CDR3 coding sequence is TGTGCCAGCAGTTCCAGGAACACTGAAGCTTTCTTT.

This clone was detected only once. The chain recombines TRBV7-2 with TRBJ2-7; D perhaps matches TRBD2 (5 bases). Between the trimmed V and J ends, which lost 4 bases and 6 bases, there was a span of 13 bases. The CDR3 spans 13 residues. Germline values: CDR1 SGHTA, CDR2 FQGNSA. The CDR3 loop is CASSSGVLGEQYF. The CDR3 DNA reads TGTGCCAGCAGCTCCGGGGTTCTCGGCGAGCAGTACTTC.

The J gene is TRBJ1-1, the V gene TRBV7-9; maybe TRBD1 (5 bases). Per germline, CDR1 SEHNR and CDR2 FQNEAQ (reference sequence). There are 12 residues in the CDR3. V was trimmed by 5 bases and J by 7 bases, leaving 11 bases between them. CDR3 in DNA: TGTGCCAGCAGCCTACGACAGAGTGAAGCTTTCTTT. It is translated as CASSLRQSEAFF.

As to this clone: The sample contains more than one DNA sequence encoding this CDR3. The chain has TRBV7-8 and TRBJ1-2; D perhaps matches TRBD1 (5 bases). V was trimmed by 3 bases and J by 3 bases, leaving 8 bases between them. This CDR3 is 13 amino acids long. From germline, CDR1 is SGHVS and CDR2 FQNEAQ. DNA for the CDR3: TGTGCCAGCAGCTTGGGACTGGACTATGGCTACACCTTC. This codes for CASSLGLDYGYTF.

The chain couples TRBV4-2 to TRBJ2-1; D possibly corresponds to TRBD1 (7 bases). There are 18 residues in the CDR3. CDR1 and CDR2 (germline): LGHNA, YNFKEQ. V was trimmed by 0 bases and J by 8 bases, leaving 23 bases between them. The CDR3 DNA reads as TGTGCCAGCAGCCAAGAACAGGGGCTAGCGTTAAACTTCTATGAGCAGTTCTTC. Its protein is CASSQEQGLALNFYEQFF.

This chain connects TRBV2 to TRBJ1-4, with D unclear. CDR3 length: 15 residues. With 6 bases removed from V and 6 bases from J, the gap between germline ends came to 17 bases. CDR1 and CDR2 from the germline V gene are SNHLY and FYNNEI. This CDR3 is CASSRPAGGDEKLFF. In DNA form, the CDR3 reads TGTGCCAGCAGCCGCCCAGCTGGCGGTGATGAAAAACTGTTTTTT.

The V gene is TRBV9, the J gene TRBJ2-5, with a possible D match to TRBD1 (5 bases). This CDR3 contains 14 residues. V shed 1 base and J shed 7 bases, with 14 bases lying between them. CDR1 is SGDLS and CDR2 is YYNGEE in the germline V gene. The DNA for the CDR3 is TGTGCCAGCAGCGTATCACAGGCACGAGGGACCCAGTACTTC. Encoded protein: CASSVSQARGTQYF.

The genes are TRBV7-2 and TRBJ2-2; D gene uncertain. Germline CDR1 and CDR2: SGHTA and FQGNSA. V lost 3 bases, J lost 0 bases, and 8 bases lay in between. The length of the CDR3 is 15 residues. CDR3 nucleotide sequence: TGTGCCAGCAGCTTGGGCAGAACGAACACCGGGGAGCTGTTTTTT. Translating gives CASSLGRTNTGELFF.

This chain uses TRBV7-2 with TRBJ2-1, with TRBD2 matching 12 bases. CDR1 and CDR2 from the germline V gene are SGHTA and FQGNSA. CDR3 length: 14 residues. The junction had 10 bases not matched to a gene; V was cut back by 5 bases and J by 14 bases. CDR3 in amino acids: CASSGLPSGRAEFF. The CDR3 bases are TGTGCCAGCAGCGGGTTACCTAGCGGGAGGGCCGAGTTCTTC. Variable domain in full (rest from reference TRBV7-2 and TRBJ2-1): GAGVSQSPSNKVTEKGKDVELRCDPISGHTALYWYRQSLGQGLEFLIYFQGNSAPDKSGLPSDRFSAERTGGSVSTLTIQRTQQEDSAVYLCASSGLPSGRAEFFGPGTRLTVL.